This is a list of T cell receptor beta chains from one sample in a study of CD8 T cells in Susac syndrome. TCRdb independently ran MiXCR on the immunoSEQ multiplex PCR reads; one entry per CDR3 protein. The table records about 300,000 distinct CDR3 sequences, 70% to 90% of them present only once. The sequencing sample was made of CD8+ T cells from PBMCs. Receptor source: a human donor with multiple sclerosis. The CDR3 runs from the conserved cysteine through the conserved F or W. The D gene is left open where the match is weak. The size entry is marked missing in some rows and otherwise reads once, few, many or a size class.

.,TRBD1,TRBJ1-1,TRBV30,CAWSGTGGTEAFF,TGTGCCTGGAGTGGGACAGGGGGCACTGAAGCTTTCTTT
.,.,TRBJ1-1,TRBV29-1,CSGSNTEAFF,TGCAGCGGGTCAAACACTGAAGCTTTCTTT
.,TRBD1,TRBJ1-2,TRBV9,CASSSGQEDGYTF,TGTGCCAGCAGCTCGGGACAGGAGGATGGCTACACCTTC
.,TRBD1,TRBJ2-7,TRBV10-3,CATGDRAYEQYF,TGTGCCACCGGGGACAGGGCTTACGAGCAGTACTTC
.,TRBD1,TRBJ2-7,TRBV4-3,CASSQNRDRYNEQYF,TGCGCCAGCAGCCAAAACCGGGACAGGTACAACGAGCAGTACTTC
.,.,TRBJ1-1,TRBV6-4,CASSPRAERTEAFF,TGTGCCAGCAGCCCCCGGGCAGAAAGGACTGAAGCTTTCTTT
.,.,TRBJ2-2,TRBV27,CASSLMGWSGELFF,TGTGCCAGCAGTTTAATGGGGTGGTCCGGGGAGCTGTTTTTT
.,TRBD1,TRBJ1-1,TRBV6-2/TRBV6-3,CASSYAPLDRARDTEAFF,TGTGCCAGCAGTTACGCCCCACTTGACAGGGCTCGGGACACTGAAGCTTTCTTT
.,TRBD1,TRBJ1-5,TRBV19,CASSIGTGPNQPQHF,TGTGCCAGTAGTATCGGGACAGGACCTAATCAGCCCCAGCATTTT
.,.,TRBJ2-7,TRBV29-1,CSVRGSRSYEQYF,TGCAGCGTTCGTGGGAGCCGCTCCTACGAGCAGTACTTC
.,.,TRBJ1-2,TRBV12-3/TRBV12-4,CASSFDYGYTF,TGTGCCAGCAGTTTTGACTATGGCTACACCTTC
few,.,TRBJ2-7,TRBV7-3,CASISGSYSYEQYF,TGTGCCAGCATCTCGGGATCCTACTCCTACGAGCAGTACTTC
.,TRBD2,TRBJ2-3,TRBV28,CASSPSGRSRTDTQYF,TGTGCCAGCTCCCCTAGCGGGAGGAGTCGCACAGATACGCAGTATTTT
.,.,TRBJ1-4,TRBV19,CASSVGGRLNEKLFF,TGTGCCAGTAGCGTCGGCGGACGGCTTAATGAAAAACTGTTTTTT
.,TRBD1,TRBJ1-1,TRBV5-4,CASRRRGWGEAFF,TGTGCCAGCAGGCGCAGGGGGTGGGGTGAAGCTTTCTTT
.,.,TRBJ2-1,TRBV5-1,CASSLEAFPYNEQFF,TGCGCCAGCAGCTTGGAGGCGTTCCCCTACAATGAGCAGTTCTTC
.,.,TRBJ2-1,TRBV19,CASKPPGARNEQFF,TGTGCCAGTAAGCCCCCAGGGGCGAGGAATGAGCAGTTCTTC
.,.,TRBJ2-3,TRBV7-9,CASRDPRGTDTQYF,TGTGCCAGCAGGGATCCCAGGGGCACAGATACGCAGTATTTT
.,.,TRBJ2-3,TRBV12-3/TRBV12-4,CASSPEAGVDTQYF,TGTGCCAGCAGCCCTGAAGCGGGCGTCGATACGCAGTATTTT
.,.,TRBJ2-5,TRBV20-1,CTRRALQETQYF,TGCACACGACGGGCGTTACAAGAGACCCAGTACTTC
.,.,TRBJ1-1,TRBV28,CASSSPGGYTEAFF,TGTGCCAGCAGTTCGCCCGGGGGGTACACTGAAGCTTTCTTT
.,.,TRBJ2-7,TRBV7-9,CASSGSGTRGEQYF,TGTGCCAGCAGCGGATCCGGGACGAGAGGGGAGCAGTACTTC
.,.,TRBJ2-3,TRBV4-3,CASSQGQTSSTDTQYF,TGCGCCAGCAGCCAAGGCCAGACCTCTAGCACAGATACGCAGTATTTT
.,.,TRBJ1-1,TRBV12-3/TRBV12-4,CASTVSGLNTEAFF,TGTGCCAGCACCGTATCGGGTTTGAACACTGAAGCTTTCTTT
.,.,TRBJ2-7,TRBV12-3/TRBV12-4,CASSSAGREQYF,TGTGCCAGCAGTTCAGCAGGGAGGGAGCAGTACTTC
.,.,TRBJ2-3,TRBV12-3/TRBV12-4,CASSLDGLGTDTQYF,TGTGCCAGCAGTTTGGACGGATTAGGCACAGATACGCAGTATTTT
.,.,TRBJ2-1,TRBV12-3/TRBV12-4,CASSPAGLALNNEQFF,TGTGCCAGCAGTCCCGCGGGGCTAGCTTTGAACAATGAGCAGTTCTTC
.,.,TRBJ2-7,TRBV7-9,CASSRTGIAYEQYF,TGTGCCAGCAGCCGTACAGGGATTGCCTACGAGCAGTACTTC
.,TRBD2,TRBJ2-1,TRBV27,CASSLAGDYEQFF,TGTGCCAGCAGTCTAGCGGGAGACTATGAGCAGTTCTTC
.,.,TRBJ2-1,TRBV29-1,CSVDGNEQFF,TGCAGCGTTGATGGCAATGAGCAGTTCTTC
.,.,TRBJ2-1,TRBV9,CASSVDPTPEQFF,TGTGCCAGCAGCGTAGACCCCACCCCTGAGCAGTTCTTC
.,.,TRBJ2-3,TRBV7-3,CASSPGLESSTDTQYF,TGTGCCAGCAGCCCAGGACTGGAGTCTAGCACAGATACGCAGTATTTT
once,.,TRBJ1-1,TRBV12-3/TRBV12-4,CASWGGVYTEAFF,TGTGCCAGTTGGGGGGGGGTGTACACTGAAGCTTTCTTT
.,TRBD1,TRBJ2-1,TRBV6-2/TRBV6-3,CASSRDSLTYNEQFF,TGTGCCAGCAGTAGGGACAGCTTAACATACAATGAGCAGTTCTTC
.,.,TRBJ1-1,TRBV27,CASSLSHALMNTEAFF,TGTGCCAGCAGTTTATCGCACGCACTTATGAACACTGAAGCTTTCTTT
.,.,TRBJ2-3,TRBV2,CATEGTDTQYF,TGTGCCACGGAGGGGACAGATACGCAGTATTTT
.,.,TRBJ2-1,TRBV9,CASSTLHNEQFF,TGTGCCAGCAGCACCCTCCACAATGAGCAGTTCTTC
.,.,TRBJ2-5,TRBV28,CASRKGTQETQYF,TGTGCCAGCAGAAAGGGGACCCAAGAGACCCAGTACTTC
few,.,TRBJ2-7,TRBV6-1,CASLDVPTGEQYF,TGTGCCAGCCTCGACGTGCCAACCGGCGAGCAGTACTTC
.,TRBD1,TRBJ2-7,TRBV20-1,CSARDPWDSYEQYF,TGCAGTGCTAGAGACCCTTGGGACAGTTACGAGCAGTACTTC
few,TRBD2,TRBJ2-7,TRBV20-1,CSARDGTSGSYEQYF,TGCAGTGCTAGAGACGGGACTAGCGGTTCCTACGAGCAGTACTTC
.,.,TRBJ2-4,TRBV7-9,CASSRKGPERLAKNIQYF,TGTGCCAGCAGCAGAAAAGGGCCGGAGCGCCTAGCCAAAAACATTCAGTACTTC
few,.,TRBJ1-5,TRBV3-1,CASSQGLEPQHF,TGTGCCAGCAGCCAAGGTTTAGAGCCCCAGCATTTT
few,.,TRBJ2-3,TRBV15,CATSRAGTDTQYF,TGTGCCACCAGCAGAGCCGGTACAGATACGCAGTATTTT
few,.,TRBJ2-1,TRBV28,CASSPRVSSYNEQFF,TGTGCCAGCAGTCCGAGGGTCAGCTCCTACAATGAGCAGTTCTTC
.,.,TRBJ2-1,TRBV20-1,CSARDLEGGYNEQFF,TGCAGTGCTAGAGATTTGGAGGGGGGGTACAATGAGCAGTTCTTC
.,.,TRBJ1-5,TRBV29-1,CSVGTARAQPQHF,TGCAGCGTGGGGACGGCGCGGGCTCAGCCCCAGCATTTT
.,TRBD1,TRBJ2-1,TRBV20-1,CSARFGQGNEQFF,TGCAGTGCTAGATTCGGACAGGGGAATGAGCAGTTCTTC
.,.,TRBJ2-6,TRBV6-1,CASSPWSGPSGANVLTF,TGTGCCAGCAGTCCCTGGTCGGGCCCCTCTGGGGCCAACGTCCTGACTTTC
.,.,TRBJ1-2,TRBV5-1,CASSLGHPHYGYTF,TGCGCCAGCAGCTTGGGGCACCCCCACTATGGCTACACCTTC
.,.,TRBJ2-7,TRBV20-1,CSATPRDGGSSYEQYF,TGCAGTGCCACACCACGCGACGGCGGAAGCTCCTACGAGCAGTACTTC
once,.,TRBJ1-5,TRBV16,CASSQSPAPQHF,TGTGCCAGCAGCCAATCCCCGGCCCCCCAGCATTTT
.,.,TRBJ2-3,TRBV7-9,CASSFRASETDTQYF,TGTGCCAGCAGCTTCAGGGCTAGCGAAACAGATACGCAGTATTTT